The 21 T cell receptor beta chains given below trace back to one sample, sequenced in a study of cytomegalovirus exposure and HLA in healthy donors. 13 Jbeta primers and 60 Vbeta primers were used for the PCR. The protocol was immunoSEQ multiplex PCR, while the TCRdb copy is restricted to in-frame clones and leaves out a portion. The data hold fewer than 150,000 clones, with approximately 80% observed a single time. The specimen was PBMCs. These receptors all stem from a man in his forties or fifties in good health and CMV-seronegative.

The chain uses TRBV5-1 and TRBJ1-2; tentative D call: TRBD1 (6 bases). CDR1 SGHRS and CDR2 YFSETQ come from the germline V gene. Trimming took off 1 base at V and 4 bases at J, with 20 bases between the two ends. The CDR3 spans 17 residues. This chain's CDR3 is CASSLFAATGSPYGYTF. As DNA, the CDR3 is TGCGCCAGCAGCTTGTTTGCCGCGACAGGTAGTCCCTATGGCTACACCTTC.

The chain combines TRBV7-2 with TRBJ1-5; 11 bases match TRBD1. This CDR3 is 14 amino acids long. The J segment lost 5 bases and the V segment lost 6 bases, leaving 3 bases of the junction unmatched. The germline CDR1 and CDR2 sequences are SGHTA and FQGNSA. CDR3 residues: CASSGQGAHQPQHF. The CDR3 DNA is TGTGCCAGCAGTGGACAGGGGGCACATCAGCCCCAGCATTTT.

This chain links TRBV7-8 with TRBJ1-5; possible D gene TRBD1, 6 bases. Germline CDR1 reads SGHVS; CDR2 reads FQNEAQ. The CDR3 is made up of 15 amino acids. The germline V and J ends were trimmed by 5 bases and 2 bases, with 13 bases remaining between them. CDR3 sequence (DNA): TGTGCCAGCAGCCCGACCGGACAGCGCAATCAGCCCCAGCATTTT. It specifies CASSPTGQRNQPQHF. Full variable domain (outside the CDR3, taken from reference TRBV7-8 and TRBJ1-5): GAGVSQSPRYKVAKRGQDVALRCDPISGHVSLFWYQQALGQGPEFLTYFQNEAQLDKSGLPSDRFFAERPEGSVSTLKIQRTQQEDSAVYLCASSPTGQRNQPQHFGDGTRLSIL.

The CDR3 region has the DNA TGTGCCAGCAGCTCCCTAGGGGCGGGGGGCGCAGATACGCAGTATTTT. Residues: CASSSLGAGGADTQYF. The chain couples TRBV2 to TRBJ2-3, with TRBD2 matching over 8 bases. The CDR3 runs to 16 residues. Germline V gene lookup returns CDR1 SNHLY and CDR2 FYNNEI. V gave up 6 bases and J gave up 4 bases; unmatched junction bases: 12.

The chain recombines TRBV28 with TRBJ1-5; D uncertain. Trimming left V 6 bases short and J 4 bases short, with 19 bases between. CDR3 length: 16 residues. Germline assignment: CDR1 MDHEN and CDR2 SYDVKM. In DNA form, the CDR3 reads TGTGCCAGCAGAGACGCGGTCGGCAGCGCTAATCAGCCCCAGCATTTT. This encodes CASRDAVGSANQPQHF.

The V gene is TRBV5-1, the J gene TRBJ2-7, with D possibly TRBD2 on 5 matching bases. The germline V gene encodes CDR1 SGHRS and CDR2 YFSETQ. Trimming took off 1 base at V and 7 bases at J, with 15 bases between the two ends. CDR3 length equals 14 residues. Here the CDR3 reads CASSLNRQGGEQYF. The CDR3, as DNA: TGCGCCAGCAGCTTGAACAGACAAGGAGGAGAGCAGTACTTC.

The DNA for the CDR3 is TGTGCCAGCAGTGAAGCCACAGGGTTGTGGGTGTACTTC. Amino acid sequence: CASSEATGLWVYF. This chain joins TRBV6-1 and TRBJ2-7; D possibly corresponds to TRBD1 (6 bases). The CDR3 has 13 residues. Germline V gene sequence: CDR1 MNHNS, CDR2 SASEGT. V was shortened by 0 bases and J by 12 bases, with 15 bases between the two germline ends.

The chain joins TRBV18 to TRBJ2-7; TRBD2 agrees at 13 bases. The germline CDR1 and CDR2 sequences are KGHSH and LQKENI. V was clipped by 5 bases and J by 5 bases; unmatched bases: 3. The CDR3 runs 14 residues. CDR3 bases: TGTGCCAGCTCAAAAGGGACTAGCGGGGACGAGCAGTACTTC. This sequence encodes CASSKGTSGDEQYF.

There are a few counts of this clone. The rearrangement joins TRBV7-9 to TRBJ1-3; D is uncertain. Trimming took 4 bases from V and 1 from J, leaving 23 bases between them. Germline V gene data show CDR1 as SEHNR and CDR2 as FQNEAQ (reference sequence). This CDR3 comprises 19 residues. The CDR3 here is CASSSPEDPEVGSGNTIYF. CDR3 in DNA: TGTGCCAGCAGCTCACCAGAGGACCCGGAGGTAGGATCTGGAAACACCATATATTTT.

The sample holds one count of this clone. This chain connects TRBV6-5 to TRBJ2-7, with TRBD2 matching over 7 bases. CDR1 is MNHEY and CDR2 is SVGAGI in the germline V gene. The CDR3 loop spans 15 amino acids. V was clipped by 6 bases and J by 5 bases; unmatched bases: 13. The CDR3 sequence is CASSDGGTGPHEQYF. The CDR3 bases are TGTGCCAGCAGCGACGGGGGGACGGGTCCTCACGAGCAGTACTTC.

The chain couples TRBV10-3 to TRBJ2-5, with 10 bases lining up with TRBD2. V lost 11 bases, J lost 2 bases, and 5 bases stayed unmatched. Germline assignment: CDR1 ENHRY and CDR2 SYGVKD. The CDR3 extends over 13 amino acids. The CDR3 DNA reads TGTGCCTCCAGGACTAGCGGACAAGAGACCCAGTACTTC. Amino acid sequence: CASRTSGQETQYF.

CDR3 in amino acids: CASISGSGYNEQFF. The CDR3, as DNA: TGTGCCAGCATCAGCGGGAGCGGGTACAATGAGCAGTTCTTC. This chain uses TRBV7-2 with TRBJ2-1, with 8 bases that match TRBD2. Germline V CDR1 and CDR2: SGHTA, FQGNSA. This CDR3 region has 14 residues. J gave up 4 bases and V 7 bases, and 6 bases lay outside the gene matches.

The chain employs TRBV7-7 and TRBJ2-5; 12 bases agree with TRBD2. The V gene end was trimmed by 5 bases and the J gene end by 5 bases; junction bases not matched to a gene: 6. Germline CDR1 is SSHAT and CDR2 is FNYEAQ (reference sequence). The CDR3 extends over 15 amino acids. CDR3 residues: CASSPRTSGVETQYF. DNA for the CDR3: TGTGCCAGCAGCCCCCGGACTAGCGGGGTTGAGACCCAGTACTTC.

The chain couples TRBV7-2 to TRBJ2-7; D not certain. Between the trimmed V and J ends, which lost 5 bases and 6 bases, there was a span of 11 bases. Germline V gene data show CDR1 as SGHTA and CDR2 as FQGNSA. The CDR3 extends over 12 amino acids. CDR3 bases: TGTGCCAGCAGCCCGCCCCGAGGCGAGCAGTACTTC. It yields the protein CASSPPRGEQYF.

This clone was detected once. The chain has TRBV5-5 and TRBJ2-1, with 10 bases lining up with TRBD1. CDR3 length equals 14 residues. Germline lookup yields CDR1 SGHKS and CDR2 YYEKEE (reference sequence). Germline trimming cut 2 bases from V and 9 bases from J; bases unmatched to any gene: 5. The CDR3 reads CASSLGTGAGEQFF. In DNA form, the CDR3 reads TGTGCCAGCAGCTTAGGGACAGGGGCTGGTGAGCAGTTCTTC.

CDR3 sequence reads: CASSAGPRTSGDEQFF. The CDR3 DNA reads TGTGCCAGCAGCGCAGGGCCCCGGACTAGCGGAGATGAGCAGTTCTTC. The V call is TRBV7-9, the J call TRBJ2-1; 10 bases are shared with TRBD2. V trimming: 5 bases; J trimming: 8 bases; junction bases outside the gene matches: 12. The CDR3 has 16 residues. From germline, CDR1 is SEHNR and CDR2 FQNEAQ (reference sequence).

The V call is TRBV5-1, the J call TRBJ2-7, with 9 bases that match TRBD2. CDR1 is SGHRS and CDR2 is YFSETQ in the germline V gene. This CDR3 is 15 amino acids long. V shed 0 bases, J shed 6 bases, and the junction held 7 bases outside the gene matches. DNA for the CDR3: TGCGCCAGCAGCTTGGTCGGCGGGAGGGCCGTCGAGCAGTACTTC. Protein sequence: CASSLVGGRAVEQYF.

V and J are TRBV2 and TRBJ2-7; possibly TRBD2 for D (6 bases). Trimming removed 7 bases at V and 0 bases at J, with 7 bases between. This CDR3 has 12 amino acids. Germline CDR1 reads SNHLY; CDR2 reads FYNNEI. CDR3 sequence: CASKEGSYEQYF. CDR3 nucleotides: TGTGCCAGCAAGGAGGGCTCCTACGAGCAGTACTTC.

The V call is TRBV4-1, the J call TRBJ2-4; no reliable D call. Deletions cut 2 bases from V and 0 bases from J, with 8 bases between. The CDR3 is made up of 15 amino acids. Germline values: CDR1 MGHRA, CDR2 YSYEKL. CDR3 sequence reads: CASSQWALAKNIQYF. In nucleotides, the CDR3 is TGCGCCAGCAGCCAATGGGCTTTAGCCAAAAACATTCAGTACTTC.

This chain connects TRBV5-1 to TRBJ2-1, with no clear D. CDR1 and CDR2 from the germline V gene are SGHRS and YFSETQ. The V end was cut by 1 base, the J end by 8 bases, with 13 bases between. This CDR3 spans 14 amino acids. CDR3 bases: TGCGCCAGCAGCTTGTTTGGCCCGTCCGATGAGCAGTTCTTC. This gives the protein CASSLFGPSDEQFF.

This clone turned up a few times. The V call is TRBV6-5, the J call TRBJ2-3, with D perhaps TRBD2 (6 bases). The V gene lost 6 bases and the J gene lost 8 bases, with 12 bases spanning the gap. Germline V gene lookup returns CDR1 MNHEY and CDR2 SVGAGI. This CDR3 is built from 12 residues. Written as DNA, the CDR3 is TGTGCCAGCAGATCCGAGGGAGGTACGCAGTATTTT. It codes for CASRSEGGTQYF.